Shown below are 16 T cell receptor beta chains from a single sample sequenced in a study of T cells in Graves' hyperthyroidism and ophthalmopathy. The TCR beta CDR3 regions underwent amplification using RNA transcripts as the source. The primer set for the first-round RT-PCR of the TCR CDR3 was HTBI. TCRdb re-derived calls from the multiplex PCR reads in MiXCR, one entry per CDR3 protein. The sample contains around 560,000 distinct CDR3 sequences, approximately 16% of which appear only once. The specimen sequenced was blood. The receptors come from a woman younger than 30 with Graves' hyperthyroidism.

This clonotype was seen repeatedly, ten times or more. In DNA form, the CDR3 reads TGCAGTGCGCGTACAGCTTACGAGCAGTACTTC. Its protein product is CSARTAYEQYF. The V call is TRBV20-1, the J call TRBJ2-7; D gene unclear. Trimming took off 6 bases at V and 4 bases at J, with 10 bases between the two ends. This CDR3 comprises 11 residues. Germline V gene lookup returns CDR1 DFQATT and CDR2 SNEGSKA (reference sequence).

This clonotype was counted many times. The chain combines TRBV11-2 with TRBJ2-5, with 8 nucleotides matching TRBD2. Germline trimming cut 6 bases from V and 3 bases from J; bases unmatched to any gene: 6. The CDR3 is 14 residues long. CDR1 SGHAT and CDR2 FQNNGV come from the germline V gene. The CDR3 region is CASRDGTSKETQYF. Written as DNA, the CDR3 is TGTGCCAGCAGAGACGGGACTAGTAAAGAGACCCAGTACTTC.

The sample holds a few counts of this clonotype. V is TRBV20-1 and J is TRBJ2-4, with D uncertain. V gave up 2 bases and J gave up 0 bases, with 11 bases separating them. This CDR3 is 15 amino acids long. Germline V gene sequence: CDR1 DFQATT, CDR2 SNEGSKA (reference sequence). The DNA of the CDR3 is TGCAGTGCTAGACGGCGGAGCTCAGCCAAAAACATTCAGTACTTC. It is translated as CSARRRSSAKNIQYF.

The chain is built from TRBV4-1 and TRBJ1-2; D perhaps matches TRBD1 (5 bases). The CDR3 is 15 residues long. V was shortened by 1 base and J by 3 bases, with 12 bases between the two germline ends. Germline V gene sequence: CDR1 MGHRA, CDR2 YSYEKL. The CDR3 sequence: CASSQGFRGDYGYTF. Here the CDR3 DNA reads TGCGCCAGCAGCCAAGGTTTTAGGGGTGACTATGGCTACACCTTC.

The V gene is TRBV19, the J gene TRBJ2-2; no clear D gene. CDR3 length: 12 amino acids. In germline, CDR1 is LNHDA, CDR2 SQIVND (reference sequence). The V and J ends lost 7 bases and 5 bases respectively, with 8 bases between them. CDR3 sequence: CASIRATGELFF. The CDR3 DNA is TGTGCCAGTATCCGGGCGACCGGGGAGCTGTTTTTT.

This chain joins TRBV19 and TRBJ1-1, with D uncertain. Per germline, CDR1 LNHDA and CDR2 SQIVND (reference sequence). V lost 5 bases and J lost 3, with 7 bases in between. CDR3 length equals 12 residues. CDR3 sequence reads: CASSGRHTEAFF. As DNA, the CDR3 is TGTGCCAGTAGTGGTCGGCACACTGAAGCTTTCTTT.

The chain couples TRBV19 to TRBJ1-2; D is unclear. The V end was cut by 8 bases, the J end by 4 bases, with 17 bases between. The CDR3 totals 14 residues. Germline-derived CDR1 and CDR2 are LNHDA and SQIVND (reference sequence). CDR3 sequence: CASSRQTSSYGYTF. CDR3 nucleotides: TGTGCCAGTTCGAGACAAACCTCCTCCTATGGCTACACCTTC.

J is TRBJ2-3 and V is TRBV16, with a tentative D call TRBD2 (5 bases). Trimming stripped 2 bases from V and 2 bases from J, with 11 bases between. CDR1 and CDR2 (germline): KGHSY, FQNENV. CDR3 length equals 15 residues. CDR3 coding DNA: TGTGCCAGCAGCCAAGTGAGGGTTGACACAGATACGCAGTATTTT. It is translated as CASSQVRVDTDTQYF.

This clonotype occurred a few times. V is TRBV3-1 and J is TRBJ2-3; TRBD2 matches at 8 bases. CDR3 length equals 14 residues. The germline gives CDR1 LGHDT, CDR2 YNNKEL (reference sequence). The V segment lost 7 bases and the J segment 5 bases; nucleotides outside the gene matches: 8. The chain's CDR3 is CASTRSGGGDTQYF. DNA of the CDR3: TGTGCCAGCACCAGATCCGGGGGGGGAGATACGCAGTATTTT.

This clonotype was picked up many times. The chain couples TRBV7-9 to TRBJ2-4; no clear D gene. Trimming stripped 1 base from V and 7 bases from J, with 8 bases between. The V gene's germline CDR1 is SEHNR and CDR2 FQNEAQ (reference sequence). The CDR3 covers 13 residues. This CDR3 reads CASSLGLTNIQYF. The CDR3 region has the DNA TGTGCCAGCAGCTTAGGGCTAACGAACATTCAGTACTTC.

The sample holds a few counts of this clonotype. The chain couples TRBV20-1 to TRBJ1-4; D gene uncertain. The CDR3 is 15 amino acids. Trimming removed 2 bases at V and 3 bases at J, with 13 bases between. Germline lookup yields CDR1 DFQATT and CDR2 SNEGSKA (reference sequence). The CDR3 loop reads CSARRPDGANEKLFF. As DNA, the CDR3 is TGCAGTGCTAGACGCCCGGACGGTGCTAATGAAAAACTGTTTTTT.

Notes on this clonotype: A much larger clonotype is one base distant, so this may be a read error. J is TRBJ2-3 and V is TRBV2, with 10 bases that match TRBD1. V shed 6 bases and J 8 bases; nucleotides not matched to a gene: 5. Germline CDR1 and CDR2: SNHLY and FYNNEI. There are 13 residues in the CDR3. The CDR3 bases are TGTGCCAGCAGAAGACAGGGGGCGGGTACGCAGTATTTT. This codes for CASRRQGAGTQYF.

This clonotype has more than one count but fewer than ten. V is TRBV6-1 and J is TRBJ2-7; 9 bases match TRBD1. Germline loops: CDR1 MNHNS, CDR2 SASEGT. The V segment lost 5 bases and the J segment 3 bases; nucleotides outside the gene matches: 8. The CDR3 covers 15 residues. The CDR3 bases are TGTGCCAGCAGTTCCCTCCCGACAGGGGGCTACGAGCAGTACTTC. It encodes CASSSLPTGGYEQYF.

This clonotype was recorded a few times. This rearrangement joins TRBV9 to TRBJ2-7; 10 bases fit TRBD1. The CDR3 totals 16 residues. From germline, CDR1 is SGDLS and CDR2 YYNGEE. The V gene end was trimmed by 0 bases and the J gene end by 6 bases; junction bases not matched to a gene: 9. In nucleotides, the CDR3 is TGTGCCAGCAGCGTAGGGACCGGGACAGGGGTTGGCGAGCAGTACTTC. Its translation is CASSVGTGTGVGEQYF.

At least ten counts were recorded for this clonotype. The chain is built from TRBV20-1 and TRBJ1-1, with no clear D. Germline V lookup: CDR1 DFQATT, CDR2 SNEGSKA (reference sequence). The CDR3 has 15 amino acids. V was cut by 6 bases and J by 0 bases, with 17 bases left in between. The CDR3 DNA is TGCAGTGCCAAGGACCAAGGAGGGATGAACACTGAAGCTTTCTTT. It translates to CSAKDQGGMNTEAFF.

This clonotype was recorded many times. The chain couples TRBV2 to TRBJ2-5; a weak D match, TRBD2 (6 bases). The V and J ends lost 6 bases and 4 bases respectively, with 9 bases between them. This CDR3 comprises 12 residues. Germline lookup yields CDR1 SNHLY and CDR2 FYNNEI. CDR3 in DNA: TGTGCCAGCAGCGCGGAGGGAGAGACCCAGTACTTC. Protein: CASSAEGETQYF.